This T cell receptor beta chain was sequenced for a study of T cell repertoires in cytomegalovirus infection. At the level of the study: The public TCR beta signatures pointed to both CMV infection and matching HLA type.

Study-level findings and limits: CMV carriers with the relevant HLA were identified by cumulative public TCR beta family frequency. HLA-C-restricted CMV-specific TCR beta clonotypes were dominant in the ex vivo response.

This clonotype occurred many times. The target antigen is unknown. Each CDR3 protein is one row after TCRdb ran MiXCR on the reads. The table has roughly 630,000 distinct CDR3 sequences, about 24% seen once; the top ten hold roughly 8%. The germline V gene encodes CDR1 SGHVS and CDR2 FQNEAQ. The CDR3 has 16 residues. V was shortened by 5 bases and J by 6 bases, with 19 bases between the two germline ends. Sequences were obtained from CD8+ T cells from PBMCs. This TCR was sampled from a human donor in good health (CMV status not recorded). Some clones in this sample may be carry-over from other donors' samples. This chain uses TRBV7-8 with TRBJ1-4; tentative D call: TRBD1 (6 bases). DNA for the CDR3: TGTGCCAGCAGCCGCTCAGGGGCCCGTTACGATGAAAAACTGTTTTTT. Protein sequence: CASSRSGARYDEKLFF.